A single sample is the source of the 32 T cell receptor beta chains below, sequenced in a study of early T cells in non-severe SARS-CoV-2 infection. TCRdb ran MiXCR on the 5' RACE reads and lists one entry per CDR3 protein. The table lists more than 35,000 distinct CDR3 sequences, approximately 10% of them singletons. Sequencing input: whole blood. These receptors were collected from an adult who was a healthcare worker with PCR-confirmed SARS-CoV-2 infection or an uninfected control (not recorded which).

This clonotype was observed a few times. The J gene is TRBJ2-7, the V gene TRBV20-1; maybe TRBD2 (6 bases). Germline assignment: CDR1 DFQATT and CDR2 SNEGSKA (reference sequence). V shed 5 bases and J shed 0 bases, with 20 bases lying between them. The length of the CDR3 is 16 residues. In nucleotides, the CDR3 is TGCAGTGCTCGTTCTTTTCAGTGGGGGGACTCCTACGAGCAGTACTTC. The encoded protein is CSARSFQWGDSYEQYF.

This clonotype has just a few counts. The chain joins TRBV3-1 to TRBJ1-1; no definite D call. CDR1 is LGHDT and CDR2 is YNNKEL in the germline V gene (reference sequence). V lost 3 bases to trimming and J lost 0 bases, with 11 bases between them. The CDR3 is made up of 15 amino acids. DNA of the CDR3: TGTGCCAGCAGCCATTCCGTGCCACTGAACACTGAAGCTTTCTTT. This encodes CASSHSVPLNTEAFF.

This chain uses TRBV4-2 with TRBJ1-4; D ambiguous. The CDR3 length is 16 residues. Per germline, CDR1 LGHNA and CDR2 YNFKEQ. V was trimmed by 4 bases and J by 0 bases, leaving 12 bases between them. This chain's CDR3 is CASSLKIGATNEKLFF. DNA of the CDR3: TGTGCCAGCAGCCTCAAGATCGGGGCAACTAATGAAAAACTGTTTTTT.

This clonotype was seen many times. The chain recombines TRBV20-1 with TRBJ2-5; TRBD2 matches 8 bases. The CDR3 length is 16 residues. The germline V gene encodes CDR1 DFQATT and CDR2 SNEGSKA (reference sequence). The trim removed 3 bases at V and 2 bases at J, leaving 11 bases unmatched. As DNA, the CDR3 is TGCAGTGCTAGGCCCCCCTTGACTAGCGTACAAGAGACCCAGTACTTC. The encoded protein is CSARPPLTSVQETQYF.

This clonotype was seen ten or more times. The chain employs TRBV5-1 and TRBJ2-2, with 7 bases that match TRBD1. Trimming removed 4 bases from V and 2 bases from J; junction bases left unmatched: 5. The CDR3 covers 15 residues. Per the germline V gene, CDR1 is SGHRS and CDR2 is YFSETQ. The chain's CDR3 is CASSPEGANTGELFF. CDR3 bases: TGCGCCAGCAGCCCAGAGGGGGCTAACACCGGGGAGCTGTTTTTT.

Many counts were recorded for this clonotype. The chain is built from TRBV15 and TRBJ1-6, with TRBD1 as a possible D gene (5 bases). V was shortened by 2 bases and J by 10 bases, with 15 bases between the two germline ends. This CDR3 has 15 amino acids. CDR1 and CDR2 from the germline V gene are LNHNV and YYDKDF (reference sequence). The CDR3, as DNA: TGTGCCACCAGCAGACCGGGACTCGGAGACTCACCCCTCCACTTT. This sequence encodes CATSRPGLGDSPLHF.

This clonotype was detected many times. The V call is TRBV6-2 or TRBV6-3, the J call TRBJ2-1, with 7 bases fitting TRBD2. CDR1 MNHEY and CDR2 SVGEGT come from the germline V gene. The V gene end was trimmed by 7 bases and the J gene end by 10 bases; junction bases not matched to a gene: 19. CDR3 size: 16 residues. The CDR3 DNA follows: TGTGCCAGCACCCGACGGTGGCGGGGGACTTCCCAGGAGCAGTTCTTC. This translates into CASTRRWRGTSQEQFF.

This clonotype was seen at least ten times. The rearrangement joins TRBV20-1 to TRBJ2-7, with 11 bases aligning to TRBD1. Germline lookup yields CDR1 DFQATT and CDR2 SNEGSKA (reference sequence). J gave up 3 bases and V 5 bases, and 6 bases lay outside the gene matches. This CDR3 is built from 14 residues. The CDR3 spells CSAHTGTGGYEQYF. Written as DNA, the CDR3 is TGCAGTGCTCACACCGGGACAGGGGGCTACGAGCAGTACTTC.

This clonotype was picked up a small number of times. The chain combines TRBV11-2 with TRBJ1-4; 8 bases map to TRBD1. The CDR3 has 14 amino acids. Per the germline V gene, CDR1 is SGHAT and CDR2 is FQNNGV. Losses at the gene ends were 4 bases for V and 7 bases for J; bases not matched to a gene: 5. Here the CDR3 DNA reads TGTGCCAGCAGCTATGGACAGGGAACTGAAAAACTGTTTTTT. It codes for CASSYGQGTEKLFF.

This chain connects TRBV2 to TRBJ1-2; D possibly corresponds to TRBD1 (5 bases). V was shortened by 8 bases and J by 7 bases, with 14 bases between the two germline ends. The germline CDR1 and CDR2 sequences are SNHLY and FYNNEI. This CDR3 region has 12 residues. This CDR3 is CASEVRVSGYTF. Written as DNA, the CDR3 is TGTGCCAGCGAAGTCAGGGTTTCTGGCTACACCTTC.

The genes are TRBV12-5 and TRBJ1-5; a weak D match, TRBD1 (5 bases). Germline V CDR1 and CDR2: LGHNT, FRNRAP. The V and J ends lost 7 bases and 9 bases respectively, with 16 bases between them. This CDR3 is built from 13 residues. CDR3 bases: TGTGCTAGTGCTATCGACAGACGGAGGCCCCAGCATTTT. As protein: CASAIDRRRPQHF.

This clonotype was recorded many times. CDR3 in DNA: TGCGCCAGCAGCTTCATCCGGGACTACAAGAAGTACAATGAGCAGTTCTTC. Translating gives CASSFIRDYKKYNEQFF. V and J are TRBV5-1 and TRBJ2-1; 7 bases are shared with TRBD2. V shed 2 bases, J shed 4 bases, and the junction held 12 bases outside the gene matches. The CDR3 consists of 17 residues. CDR1 and CDR2 from the germline V gene are SGHRS and YFSETQ.

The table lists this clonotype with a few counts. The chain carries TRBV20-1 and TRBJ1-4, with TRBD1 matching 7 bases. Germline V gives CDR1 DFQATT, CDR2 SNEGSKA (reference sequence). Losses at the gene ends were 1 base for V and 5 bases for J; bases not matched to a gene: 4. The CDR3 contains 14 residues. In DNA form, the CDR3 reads TGCAGTGCTAGAGGGGGGACAGCAAATGAAAAACTGTTTTTT. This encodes CSARGGTANEKLFF.

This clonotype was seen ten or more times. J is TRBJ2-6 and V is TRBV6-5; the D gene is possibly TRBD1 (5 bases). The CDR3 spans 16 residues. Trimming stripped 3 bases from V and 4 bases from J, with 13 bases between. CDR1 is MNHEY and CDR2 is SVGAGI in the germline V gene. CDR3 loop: CASSYAAGAGANVLTF. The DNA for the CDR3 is TGTGCCAGCAGTTATGCCGCTGGGGCCGGGGCCAACGTCCTGACTTTC.

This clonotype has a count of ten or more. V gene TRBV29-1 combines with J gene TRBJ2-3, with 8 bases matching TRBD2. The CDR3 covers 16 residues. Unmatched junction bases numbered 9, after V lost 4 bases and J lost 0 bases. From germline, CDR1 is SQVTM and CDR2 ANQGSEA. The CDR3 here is CSVAGLAESSTDTQYF. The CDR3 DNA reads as TGCAGCGTTGCTGGACTAGCAGAGTCTAGCACAGATACGCAGTATTTT.

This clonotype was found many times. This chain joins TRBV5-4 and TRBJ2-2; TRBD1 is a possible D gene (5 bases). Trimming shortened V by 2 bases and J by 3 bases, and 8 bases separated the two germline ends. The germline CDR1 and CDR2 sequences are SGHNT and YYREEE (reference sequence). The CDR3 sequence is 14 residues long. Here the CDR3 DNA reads TGTGCCAGCAGCTTCGACAGACACACCGGGGAGCTGTTTTTT. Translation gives CASSFDRHTGELFF. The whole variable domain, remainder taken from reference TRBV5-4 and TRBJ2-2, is ETGVTQSPTHLIKTRGQQVTLRCSSQSGHNTVSWYQQALGQGPQFIFQYYREEENGRGNFPPRFSGLQFPNYSSELNVNALELDDSALYLCASSFDRHTGELFFGEGSRLTVL.

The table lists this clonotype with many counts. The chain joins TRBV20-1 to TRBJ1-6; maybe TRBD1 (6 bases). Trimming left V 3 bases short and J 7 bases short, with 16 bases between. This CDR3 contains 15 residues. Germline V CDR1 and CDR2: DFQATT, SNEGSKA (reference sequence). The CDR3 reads CSARGLDRLNSPLHF. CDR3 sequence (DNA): TGCAGTGCTAGGGGACTCGACAGGTTGAATTCACCCCTCCACTTT.

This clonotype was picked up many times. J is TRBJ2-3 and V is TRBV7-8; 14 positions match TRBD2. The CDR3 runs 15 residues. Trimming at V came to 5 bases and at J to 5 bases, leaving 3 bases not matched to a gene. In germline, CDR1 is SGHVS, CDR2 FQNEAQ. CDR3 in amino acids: CASSPGTSGRDTQYF. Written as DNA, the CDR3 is TGTGCCAGCAGCCCCGGGACTAGCGGGAGAGATACGCAGTATTTT.

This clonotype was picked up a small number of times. The CDR3 DNA reads as TGTGCCAGCAGTTTACATCAGGGGGTATCCCGCCAAGAGACCCAGTACTTC. Its translation: CASSLHQGVSRQETQYF. The V and J genes are TRBV12-3 or TRBV12-4 and TRBJ2-5; 7 nucleotides align to TRBD1. CDR3 length: 17 residues. The V gene end was trimmed by 2 bases and the J gene end by 1 base; junction bases not matched to a gene: 10.

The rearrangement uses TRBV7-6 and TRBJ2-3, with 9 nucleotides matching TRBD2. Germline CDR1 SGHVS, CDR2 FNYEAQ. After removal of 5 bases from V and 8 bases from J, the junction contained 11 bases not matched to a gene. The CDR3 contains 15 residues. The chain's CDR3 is CASSQDSGRGSTQYF. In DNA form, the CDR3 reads TGTGCCAGCAGCCAAGATAGCGGGAGAGGTTCTACGCAGTATTTT.

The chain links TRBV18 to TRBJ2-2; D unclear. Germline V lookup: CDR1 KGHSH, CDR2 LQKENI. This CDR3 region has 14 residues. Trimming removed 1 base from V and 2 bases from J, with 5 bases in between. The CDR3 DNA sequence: TGTGCCAGCTCACCACAGGAAAACACCGGGGAGCTGTTTTTT. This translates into CASSPQENTGELFF. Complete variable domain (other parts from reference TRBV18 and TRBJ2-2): NAGVMQNPRHLVRRRGQEARLRCSPMKGHSHVYWYRQLPEEGLKFMVYLQKENIIDESGMPKERFSAEFPKEGPSILRIQQVVRGDSAAYFCASSPQENTGELFFGEGSRLTVL.

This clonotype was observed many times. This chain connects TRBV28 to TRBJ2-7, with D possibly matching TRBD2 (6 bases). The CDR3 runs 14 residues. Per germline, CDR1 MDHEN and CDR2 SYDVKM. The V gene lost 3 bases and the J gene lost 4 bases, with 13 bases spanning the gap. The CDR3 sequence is CASSFAGMEYEQYF. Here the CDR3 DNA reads TGTGCCAGCAGTTTTGCGGGAATGGAATACGAGCAGTACTTC.

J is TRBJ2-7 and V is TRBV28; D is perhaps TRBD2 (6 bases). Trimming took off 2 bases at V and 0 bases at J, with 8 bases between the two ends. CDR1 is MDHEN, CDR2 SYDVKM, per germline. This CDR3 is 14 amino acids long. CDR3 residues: CASSLGGDSYEQYF. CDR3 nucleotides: TGTGCCAGCAGTTTAGGCGGGGACTCCTACGAGCAGTACTTC.

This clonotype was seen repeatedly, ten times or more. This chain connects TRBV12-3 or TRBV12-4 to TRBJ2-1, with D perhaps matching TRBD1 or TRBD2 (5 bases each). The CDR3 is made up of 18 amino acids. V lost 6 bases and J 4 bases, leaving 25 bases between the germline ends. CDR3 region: CASSSYVGDVTPYNEQFF. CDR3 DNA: TGTGCCAGCAGCAGCTACGTAGGGGACGTAACACCATACAATGAGCAGTTCTTC.

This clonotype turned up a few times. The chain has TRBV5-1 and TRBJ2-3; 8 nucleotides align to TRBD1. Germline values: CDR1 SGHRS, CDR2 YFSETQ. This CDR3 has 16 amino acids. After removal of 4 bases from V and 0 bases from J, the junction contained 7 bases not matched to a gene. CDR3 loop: CASSLRTGISTDTQYF. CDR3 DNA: TGCGCCAGCAGCCTACGGACAGGGATTAGCACAGATACGCAGTATTTT.

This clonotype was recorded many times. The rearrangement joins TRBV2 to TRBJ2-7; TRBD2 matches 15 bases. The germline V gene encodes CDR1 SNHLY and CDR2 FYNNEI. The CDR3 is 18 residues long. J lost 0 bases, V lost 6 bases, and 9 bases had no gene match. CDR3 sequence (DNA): TGTGCCAGCAGGGCCCCGGGACTAGCGGGAGGAACCTCCTACGAGCAGTACTTC. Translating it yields CASRAPGLAGGTSYEQYF.

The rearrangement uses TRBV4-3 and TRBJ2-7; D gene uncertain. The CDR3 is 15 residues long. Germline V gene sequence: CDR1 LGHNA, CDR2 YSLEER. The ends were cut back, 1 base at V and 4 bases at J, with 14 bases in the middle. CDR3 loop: CASSQVVSDYYEQYF. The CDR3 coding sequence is TGCGCCAGCAGCCAAGTGGTGTCCGATTATTACGAGCAGTACTTC.

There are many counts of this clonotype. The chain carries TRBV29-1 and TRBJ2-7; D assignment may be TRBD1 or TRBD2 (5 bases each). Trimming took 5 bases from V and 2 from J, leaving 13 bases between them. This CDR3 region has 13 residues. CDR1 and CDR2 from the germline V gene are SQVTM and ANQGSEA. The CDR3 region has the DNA TGCAGCGTTCGACCCGGGACCGCCTACGAGCAGTACTTC. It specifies CSVRPGTAYEQYF.

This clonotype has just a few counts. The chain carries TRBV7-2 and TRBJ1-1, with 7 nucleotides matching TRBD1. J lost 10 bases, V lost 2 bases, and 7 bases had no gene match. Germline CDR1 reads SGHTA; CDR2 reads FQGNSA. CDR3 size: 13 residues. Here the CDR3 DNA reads TGTGCCAGCAGCTTACCAGGGGGGGTAGGAGCTTTCTTT. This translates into CASSLPGGVGAFF.

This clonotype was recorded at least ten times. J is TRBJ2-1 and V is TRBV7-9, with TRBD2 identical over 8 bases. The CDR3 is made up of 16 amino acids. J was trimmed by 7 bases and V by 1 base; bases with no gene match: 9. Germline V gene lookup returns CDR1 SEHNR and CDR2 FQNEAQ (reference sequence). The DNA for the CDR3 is TGTGCCAGCAGCTTAGGTTTTGCGGGAGGTCGGAATGAGCAGTTCTTC. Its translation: CASSLGFAGGRNEQFF.

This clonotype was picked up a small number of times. CDR3 nucleotides: TGTGCCAGCAGCGTAGATAGCGGAGTTCCCCAAGAGACCCAGTACTTC. Translating gives CASSVDSGVPQETQYF. This chain connects TRBV9 to TRBJ2-5; tentatively, D is TRBD2 (6 bases). The germline gives CDR1 SGDLS, CDR2 YYNGEE. V shed 0 bases and J shed 1 base, with 13 bases lying between them. The CDR3 is made up of 16 amino acids.

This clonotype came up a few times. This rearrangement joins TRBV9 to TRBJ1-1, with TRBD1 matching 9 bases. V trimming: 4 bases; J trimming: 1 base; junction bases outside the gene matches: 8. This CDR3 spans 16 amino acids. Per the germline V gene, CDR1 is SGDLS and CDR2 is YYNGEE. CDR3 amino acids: CASSYGTGRENTEAFF. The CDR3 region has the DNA TGTGCCAGCAGCTATGGGACAGGGAGGGAGAACACTGAAGCTTTCTTT.